These T cell receptor beta chains were read from a single sample in a study of radiotherapy plus CTLA-4 blockade in lung cancer. This table comes from immunoSEQ multiplex PCR, and its TCRdb copy is limited to in-frame clones, with some not included. The sample comprises 70,000 to 90,000 clones, approximately 80% of which are singletons, and under 9% rests with the top ten. The sample consisted of peripheral blood, taken from a patient treated with radiotherapy plus ipilimumab. All receptors derive from a human donor with non-small cell lung cancer who had a complete response to radiotherapy plus ipilimumab. CDR3s include the opening cysteine and the closing phenylalanine or tryptophan. A D gene is named only where the DNA matches it firmly. The size field is filled for only some rows; it gives once, few, many or a size class.

NA	TRBV7-8	NA	TRBJ2-6	TGTGCCAGCACCTACTCGACAGGTCTCCTTCGGTCTGGGGCCAACGTCCTGACTTTC	CASTYSTGLLRSGANVLTF
few	TRBV5-1	TRBD2	TRBJ2-1	TGCGCCAGCAGCTTGACTAGCGGTTCGCGGGAGCAGTTCTTC	CASSLTSGSREQFF
NA	TRBV6-1	NA	TRBJ1-5	TGTGCGAGCAGGGCAGGGTCGATCAATCAGCCCCAGCATTTT	CASRAGSINQPQHF
few	TRBV5-6	TRBD1	TRBJ1-5	TGTGCCAGCAGCTTGGGACAGGGATGGAGCAATCAGCCCCAGCATTTT	CASSLGQGWSNQPQHF
NA	TRBV21-1	NA	TRBJ2-7	TGTGCCAGCAGCAAGGCCCGGATTGCCCCAAGGTCCTACGAGCAGTACTTC	CASSKARIAPRSYEQYF
NA	TRBV19	NA	TRBJ2-1	TGTGCCAGTAGTATAAACAGTTACAATGAGCAGTTCTTC	CASSINSYNEQFF
NA	TRBV27	NA	TRBJ1-4	TGTGCCAGCAGTTTGCGCCGGGGAGGGGAAAAACTGTTTTTT	CASSLRRGGEKLFF
NA	TRBV12-5	NA	TRBJ2-2	TGTGCTAGTGGTTTGACAGGGATAACCGGGGAGCTGTTTTTT	CASGLTGITGELFF
medium-sized	TRBV18	NA	TRBJ1-1	TGTGCCAGCTCACCACTGGGGGGCAAGAACACTGAAGCTTTCTTT	CASSPLGGKNTEAFF
NA	TRBV19	TRBD1	TRBJ2-7	TGTGCCAGTAGTATGAGGGACAGGGTCCACGAGCAGTACTTC	CASSMRDRVHEQYF
few	TRBV5-1	NA	TRBJ2-2	TGCGCCAGCAGCTCCGGGACGCAGACCGGGGAGCTGTTTTTT	CASSSGTQTGELFF
NA	TRBV5-6	NA	TRBJ1-2	TGTGCCAGCAGCTTGATAGCAGGGAACTATGGCTACACCTTC	CASSLIAGNYGYTF
once	TRBV9	TRBD2	TRBJ2-3	TGTGCCAGCAGCCACCGATTAGCGGGGGGGGTAGGAGATACGCAGTATTTT	CASSHRLAGGVGDTQYF
NA	TRBV19	NA	TRBJ2-7	TGTGCCAGTTCTAGGGCTCCCTCCTACGAGCAGTACTTC	CASSRAPSYEQYF
NA	TRBV9	TRBD1	TRBJ1-1	TGTGCCAGCAGCGTAGGGACAGGAGTCATGAACACTGAAGCTTTCTTT	CASSVGTGVMNTEAFF
NA	TRBV11-2	NA	TRBJ2-1	TGTGCCAGCAGCCCCGCGCGGAACAATGAGCAGTTCTTC	CASSPARNNEQFF
NA	TRBV13	TRBD2	TRBJ2-5	TGTGCCAGCAGCTTGGTGGCGGGGGGGCAAGAGACCCAGTACTTC	CASSLVAGGQETQYF
NA	TRBV7-7	NA	TRBJ1-2	TGTGCTAGCAGCTTAGAGGCCCCCGCTGGCAGGGAGGATGACAACTATGGCTACACCTTC	CASSLEAPAGREDDNYGYTF
NA	TRBV5-1	TRBD1	TRBJ2-5	TGCGCCAGCAGCTTGGAGGTGGGGACAGGGGGCACAGAGACCCAGTACTTC	CASSLEVGTGGTETQYF
NA	TRBV11-2	NA	TRBJ1-2	TGTGCCAGCAGCCAAGGACGGACAGTGTATGGCTACACCTTC	CASSQGRTVYGYTF
NA	TRBV7-2	TRBD1	TRBJ2-7	TGTGCCAGCAGCTTAGAAAGGGGGCGAGGCGAGCAGTACTTC	CASSLERGRGEQYF
NA	TRBV10-1	NA	TRBJ2-5	TGCGCCAGCAGTGGGGGGACAAGGGAGACCCAGTACTTC	CASSGGTRETQYF
few	TRBV5-1	NA	TRBJ2-1	TGCGCCAGCAGCTTGTACAGCTCCTACAATGAGCAGTTCTTC	CASSLYSSYNEQFF
NA	TRBV19	NA	TRBJ2-1	TGTGCCAGTAGTATGACAGCGGCAGTCTCCTACAATGAGCAGTTCTTC	CASSMTAAVSYNEQFF
few	TRBV14	NA	TRBJ1-6	TGTGCCAGCAGCCAAGATCTCTGGGCCGGGAATTCACCCCTCCACTTT	CASSQDLWAGNSPLHF
NA	TRBV2	TRBD1	TRBJ1-1	TGTGCCAGCAGCCCCCGGGGACAGGAGGGTGAAGCTTTCTTT	CASSPRGQEGEAFF
NA	TRBV19	NA	TRBJ1-2	TGTGCCAGTAGCCACAGGGTCTCGGACTATGGCTACACCTTC	CASSHRVSDYGYTF
NA	TRBV2	NA	TRBJ1-2	TGTGCCAGCAGTGAATCGGAGAAAACTAACTATGGCTACACCTTC	CASSESEKTNYGYTF
NA	TRBV7-6	NA	TRBJ1-2	TGTGCCAGCAGCTTAGCGGGACTCAACTATGGCTACACCTTC	CASSLAGLNYGYTF
NA	TRBV15	TRBD2	TRBJ2-4	TGTGCCACCAGCAGAGATTACCTAGCGGTAAACATTCAGTACTTC	CATSRDYLAVNIQYF
NA	TRBV6-6	NA	TRBJ2-3	TGTGCCAGCAGTCGGGATCGCCCTAGCACAGATACGCAGTATTTT	CASSRDRPSTDTQYF
once	TRBV10-2	TRBD2	TRBJ2-1	TGCGCCAGCAGAACTAGCGGGAGCTTCGAGGGTGAGCAGTTCTTC	CASRTSGSFEGEQFF